This passage covers 27 T cell receptor beta chains from one sample sequenced in a study of CD4 T cells in relation to SARS-CoV-2 and coronaviruses listed by TCRdb under 2021. CD4+ T cells from unexposed donors were collected before the COVID-19 pandemic (2011-2018). Library generation was performed with the immunoSEQ multiplex PCR assay. Sourced from immuneACCESS, this table was stored by TCRdb with only in-frame sequences that have V and J called. A share of the clones is absent; for the studies checked, an unresolved V gene accounts for under half, and the remainder has no known explanation. The sample table records 60,000 to 85,000 clones; about 92% of these occur just once. Clones ranked in the top ten supply 0.2% to 0.25% of the sample. The specimen was naive CD4+ T cells from PBMCs. The sample's cell subset or site label is to be understood as: naive CD4+ T cells isolated by negative enrichment. The receptors originated from a human donor in good health.

This clone was seen just once. The chain links TRBV7-9 to TRBJ1-2; maybe TRBD1 (6 bases). CDR3 length equals 15 residues. Trimming stripped 2 bases from V and 8 bases from J, with 18 bases between. Germline V lookup: CDR1 SEHNR, CDR2 FQNEAQ (reference sequence). CDR3 bases: TGTGCCAGCAGCTTAACTCCGGGCAGGGGCCTCGGCTACACCTTC. This translates into CASSLTPGRGLGYTF.

The CDR3 reads CASSNLVGSSYNEQFF. The DNA for the CDR3 is TGTGCCAGCAGCAATCTGGTAGGGAGTAGCTACAATGAGCAGTTCTTC. The chain carries TRBV7-2 and TRBJ2-1; the D gene is possibly TRBD2 (5 bases). The germline V gene has CDR1 SGHTA and CDR2 FQGNSA. The CDR3 runs to 16 residues. Trimming took 5 bases from V and 3 from J, leaving 17 bases between them.

The chain combines TRBV28 with TRBJ2-2; 7 bases line up with TRBD2. V lost 8 bases to trimming and J lost 0 bases; unmatched junction nucleotides: 15. The CDR3 runs 18 residues. CDR1 is MDHEN, CDR2 SYDVKM, per germline. The CDR3 sequence is CASGPTPKRGSNTGELFF. CDR3 nucleotides: TGTGCCAGCGGCCCTACCCCTAAGCGGGGTTCGAACACCGGGGAGCTGTTTTTT.

The J gene is TRBJ2-1, the V gene TRBV9; 11 positions agree with TRBD2. The CDR3 runs 16 residues. J lost 7 bases, V lost 4 bases, and 10 bases had no gene match. Germline values: CDR1 SGDLS, CDR2 YYNGEE. In DNA form, the CDR3 reads TGTGCCAGCAGCCGGCCTATAGCGGGAGGGCCGAATGAGCAGTTCTTC. This translates into CASSRPIAGGPNEQFF.

This clone was detected once. This chain uses TRBV5-6 with TRBJ1-6; TRBD1 might be the D (5 bases). The CDR3 spans 14 residues. Germline V gene sequence: CDR1 SGHDT, CDR2 YYEEEE. V lost 0 bases to trimming and J lost 9 bases, with 10 bases between them. The CDR3 nucleotides read TGTGCCAGCAGCTTGGTGGGGGAAGGTTCACCCCTCCACTTT. This gives the protein CASSLVGEGSPLHF.

The chain carries TRBV11-2 and TRBJ2-2; possibly TRBD2 for D (6 bases). The germline gives CDR1 SGHAT, CDR2 FQNNGV. V gave up 6 bases and J gave up 4 bases, with 18 bases separating them. CDR3 size: 16 residues. The CDR3 bases are TGTGCCAGCAGGACAACGGAGGGGAGCTTCACCGGGGAGCTGTTTTTT. As protein: CASRTTEGSFTGELFF.

The chain recombines TRBV5-1 with TRBJ2-3, with 8 bases that match TRBD2. Germline CDR1 and CDR2: SGHRS and YFSETQ. V lost 2 bases, J lost 0 bases, and 5 bases stayed unmatched. The length of the CDR3 is 16 residues. The CDR3 loop reads CASSLLAGTSTDTQYF. The CDR3 coding sequence is TGCGCCAGCAGCTTATTAGCGGGAACTAGCACAGATACGCAGTATTTT. Variable domain in full (rest from reference TRBV5-1 and TRBJ2-3): KAGVTQTPRYLIKTRGQQVTLSCSPISGHRSVSWYQQTPGQGLQFLFEYFSETQRNKGNFPGRFSGRQFSNSRSEMNVSTLELGDSALYLCASSLLAGTSTDTQYFGPGTRLTVL.

The chain uses TRBV13 and TRBJ2-5; D not resolved. This CDR3 region has 12 residues. Germline V CDR1 and CDR2: PRHDT, FYEKMQ (reference sequence). Deletions cut 2 bases from V and 4 bases from J, with 5 bases between. CDR3 DNA sequence: TGTGCCAGCAGCTTAAACAGAGAGACCCAGTACTTC. Its translation is CASSLNRETQYF.

The chain uses TRBV27 and TRBJ2-7; 8 bases fit TRBD1. The germline gives CDR1 MNHEY, CDR2 SMNVEV (reference sequence). V lost 7 bases to trimming and J lost 7 bases; unmatched junction nucleotides: 9. The CDR3 contains 13 residues. Here the CDR3 reads CASNQLTGGEQYF. Written as DNA, the CDR3 is TGTGCCAGCAATCAATTAACAGGGGGAGAGCAGTACTTC.

This clone was recorded only once. The CDR3 loop is CASTNPGLENTGELFF. CDR3 DNA: TGTGCCAGTACAAACCCCGGACTAGAAAACACCGGGGAGCTGTTTTTT. This chain connects TRBV19 to TRBJ2-2; 7 positions agree with TRBD2. This CDR3 contains 16 residues. Trimming at V came to 7 bases and at J to 2 bases, leaving 10 bases not matched to a gene. Germline V gives CDR1 LNHDA, CDR2 SQIVND (reference sequence).

This clone was counted a few times. This chain connects TRBV6-2 or TRBV6-3 to TRBJ1-1; tentative D call: TRBD1 (5 bases). Per the germline V gene, CDR1 is MNHEY and CDR2 is SVGEGT. Between the trimmed V and J ends, which lost 0 bases and 4 bases, there was a span of 18 bases. The CDR3 spans 17 residues. CDR3 sequence reads: CASSYSSGRYLGTEAFF. CDR3 nucleotide sequence: TGTGCCAGCAGTTACTCGTCAGGGAGGTATTTAGGCACTGAAGCTTTCTTT.

V is TRBV30 and J is TRBJ2-3; TRBD2 is a possible D gene (5 bases). The V and J ends lost 3 bases and 0 bases respectively, with 10 bases between them. The CDR3 has 14 residues. Germline V gene sequence: CDR1 GTSNPN, CDR2 SVGIG (reference sequence). The CDR3 loop is CAWRGGYSTDTQYF. The CDR3 DNA reads TGTGCCTGGAGGGGCGGGTACAGCACAGATACGCAGTATTTT.

The V and J genes are TRBV7-8 and TRBJ2-5, with 9 bases matching TRBD2. The germline V gene has CDR1 SGHVS and CDR2 FQNEAQ. Germline trimming cut 0 bases from V and 4 bases from J; bases unmatched to any gene: 9. The CDR3 totals 17 residues. The CDR3 loop reads CASSLALVAGVRETQYF. CDR3 sequence (DNA): TGTGCCAGCAGCTTAGCGCTGGTAGCGGGAGTGCGAGAGACCCAGTACTTC.

The chain employs TRBV29-1 and TRBJ2-5, with D perhaps matching TRBD1 (5 bases). V lost 8 bases and J lost 3, with 13 bases in between. Germline V CDR1 and CDR2: SQVTM, ANQGSEA. This CDR3 contains 12 residues. The DNA for the CDR3 is TGCAGCTCAACAGGCCAGGAAGAGACCCAGTACTTC. It specifies CSSTGQEETQYF.

J is TRBJ1-2 and V is TRBV9; D call uncertain. Deletions cut 0 bases from V and 7 bases from J, with 7 bases between. The CDR3 contains 12 residues. The germline gives CDR1 SGDLS, CDR2 YYNGEE. For the CDR3, the DNA is TGTGCCAGCAGCGTAGTAAGAGGTGGCTACACCTTC. Amino acids: CASSVVRGGYTF.

This clone has more than one count but fewer than ten. V is TRBV5-1 and J is TRBJ2-7, with 8 bases identical to TRBD1. From germline, CDR1 is SGHRS and CDR2 YFSETQ. The CDR3 is made up of 16 amino acids. V lost 4 bases to trimming and J lost 0 bases; unmatched junction nucleotides: 9. The CDR3 DNA reads as TGCGCCAGCAGCCTGCAACAGGGGGGTCCCTCCTACGAGCAGTACTTC. It encodes CASSLQQGGPSYEQYF.

The rearrangement joins TRBV2 to TRBJ2-7, with no clear D. In germline, CDR1 is SNHLY, CDR2 FYNNEI. The V end was cut by 6 bases, the J end by 3 bases, with 6 bases between. The CDR3 length is 11 residues. The CDR3 coding sequence is TGTGCCAGCAGGGTTTTCTACGAGCAGTACTTC. Amino acid sequence: CASRVFYEQYF.

The gene calls are TRBV19 and TRBJ2-1; 9 bases are a match to TRBD1. CDR3 length: 16 residues. Germline V gene data show CDR1 as LNHDA and CDR2 as SQIVND (reference sequence). The trim removed 4 bases at V and 1 base at J, leaving 5 bases unmatched. CDR3 bases: TGTGCCAGTAGTAGCCCCGGACAGGGGTCCTACAATGAGCAGTTCTTC. Protein sequence: CASSSPGQGSYNEQFF.

J is TRBJ1-5 and V is TRBV5-6; no firm D call. V was pared by 3 bases and J by 0 bases, with 10 bases between. CDR3 size: 15 residues. Germline lookup yields CDR1 SGHDT and CDR2 YYEEEE. This CDR3 is CASSSGPFSNQPQHF. CDR3 nucleotides: TGTGCCAGCAGCTCCGGACCTTTTAGCAATCAGCCCCAGCATTTT.

The chain joins TRBV7-9 to TRBJ1-1, with 8 bases matching TRBD1. In germline, CDR1 is SEHNR, CDR2 FQNEAQ (reference sequence). Trimming removed 4 bases from V and 1 base from J; junction bases left unmatched: 2. The CDR3 has 14 amino acids. CDR3 nucleotides: TGTGCCAGCAGCTCCGGGACAGGGAACACTGAAGCTTTCTTT. The encoded protein is CASSSGTGNTEAFF.

This chain connects TRBV5-4 to TRBJ1-1, with D perhaps TRBD1 (5 bases). Germline CDR1 and CDR2: SGHNT and YYREEE (reference sequence). The CDR3 covers 17 residues. V dropped 4 bases and J dropped 0 bases, with 19 bases sitting between them. CDR3 sequence: CASSTIDRHDLNTEAFF. As DNA, the CDR3 is TGTGCCAGCAGCACGATTGACAGACATGACTTGAACACTGAAGCTTTCTTT.

The V and J genes are TRBV6-5 and TRBJ2-1; 7 nucleotides line up with TRBD2. The CDR3 has 15 amino acids. CDR1 MNHEY and CDR2 SVGAGI come from the germline V gene. V lost 5 bases, J lost 7 bases, and 11 bases stayed unmatched. In DNA form, the CDR3 reads TGTGCCAGCAGTCGGGGAGCGGGGAGGGTGAATGAGCAGTTCTTC. As protein: CASSRGAGRVNEQFF.

The chain employs TRBV27 and TRBJ2-7; no clear D. The germline V gene encodes CDR1 MNHEY and CDR2 SMNVEV (reference sequence). This CDR3 contains 14 residues. Trimming removed 0 bases at V and 3 bases at J, with 9 bases between. CDR3 sequence reads: CASSLSFMSYEQYF. The CDR3 nucleotides are TGTGCCAGCAGTTTATCTTTTATGAGCTACGAGCAGTACTTC.

The rearrangement joins TRBV23-1 to TRBJ2-1; no firm D call. TRBV23-1 is an open reading frame whose function is uncertain. V gave up 0 bases and J gave up 7 bases, with 7 bases separating them. The CDR3 consists of 13 residues. The CDR3 nucleotides read TGCGCCAGCAGTCAATCGTTCCGGAATGAGCAGTTCTTC. Protein sequence: CASSQSFRNEQFF.

The rearrangement links TRBV2 to TRBJ2-7; D not resolved. CDR3 length: 14 amino acids. V dropped 3 bases and J dropped 4 bases, with 13 bases sitting between them. From germline, CDR1 is SNHLY and CDR2 FYNNEI. The CDR3 DNA reads as TGTGCCAGCAGTGATCCACCAGGCGTATACGAGCAGTACTTC. Protein product: CASSDPPGVYEQYF.

This clone was observed a handful of times. The genes are TRBV10-1 and TRBJ2-1; weak D call: TRBD1 (6 bases). Germline V gene data show CDR1 as WNHNN and CDR2 as SYGVQD (reference sequence). V gave up 2 bases and J gave up 7 bases, with 18 bases separating them. This CDR3 is built from 16 residues. The CDR3 DNA is TGCGCCAGCAGTGAGAGGACAGTGCCGTTGAGGAATGAGCAGTTCTTC. Protein: CASSERTVPLRNEQFF.

This chain links TRBV6-4 with TRBJ2-5; 10 nucleotides align to TRBD2. Germline V gene sequence: CDR1 MRHNA, CDR2 SNTAGT. V lost 6 bases to trimming and J lost 3 bases; unmatched junction nucleotides: 4. CDR3 size: 14 residues. The CDR3 bases are TGTGCCAGCAGCCGGCTAGCGGGAGAAGAGACCCAGTACTTC. As protein: CASSRLAGEETQYF.